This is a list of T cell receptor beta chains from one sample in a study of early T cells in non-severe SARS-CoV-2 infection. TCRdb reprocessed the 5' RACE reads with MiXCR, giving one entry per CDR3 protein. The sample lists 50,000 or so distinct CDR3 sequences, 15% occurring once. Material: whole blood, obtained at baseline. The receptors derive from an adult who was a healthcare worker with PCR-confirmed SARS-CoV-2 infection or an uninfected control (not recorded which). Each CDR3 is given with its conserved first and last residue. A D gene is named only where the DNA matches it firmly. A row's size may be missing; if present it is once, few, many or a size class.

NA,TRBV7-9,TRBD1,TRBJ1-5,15,TGTGCCAGCAGCCCCGCGACAGGGAACGACCAGCCCCAGCATTTT,CASSPATGNDQPQHF
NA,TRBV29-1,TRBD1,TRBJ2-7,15,TGCAGCGTGACCCAGGGACAGGGGATTACCTACGAGCAGTACTTC,CSVTQGQGITYEQYF
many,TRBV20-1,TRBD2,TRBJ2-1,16,TGCAGTGCTGGGGATAGCGGGAGGCTTTCCTACAATGAGCAGTTCTTC,CSAGDSGRLSYNEQFF
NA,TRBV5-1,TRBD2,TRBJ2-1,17,TGCGCCAGCACCTCCGGGACTAGCGGGGGGGCCTACAATGAGCAGTTCTTC,CASTSGTSGGAYNEQFF
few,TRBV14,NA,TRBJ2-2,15,TGTGCCAGCAGTCCGTTATCGGGACTCACCGGGGAGCTGTTTTTT,CASSPLSGLTGELFF
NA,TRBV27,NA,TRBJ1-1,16,TGTGCCAGCACCTCTGACTCCCCAGGGGAGGAAACTGAAGCTTTCTTT,CASTSDSPGEETEAFF
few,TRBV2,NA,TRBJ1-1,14,TGTGCCAGCAGTGAGAATGGGCGAGGGGCAAAGGCTTTCTTT,CASSENGRGAKAFF
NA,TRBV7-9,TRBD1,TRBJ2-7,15,TGTGCCAGCAGCTTAGTCGCGGGACAGGTCTACGAGCAGTACTTC,CASSLVAGQVYEQYF
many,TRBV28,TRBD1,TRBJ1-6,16,TGTGCCAGCAGTTTAACAGGGGACTCCTATAATTCACCCCTCCACTTT,CASSLTGDSYNSPLHF
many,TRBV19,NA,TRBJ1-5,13,TGTGCCAGTAGTATGGGCAGGGATCAGCCCCAGCATTTT,CASSMGRDQPQHF
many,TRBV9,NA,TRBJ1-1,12,TGTGCCAGCAGCCGGGACGGGACAGAAGCTTTCTTT,CASSRDGTEAFF
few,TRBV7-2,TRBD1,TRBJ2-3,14,TGTGCCAGCAGCTTTCAGACAGGGCCAGATACGCAGTATTTT,CASSFQTGPDTQYF
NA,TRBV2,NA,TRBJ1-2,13,TGTGCCAGCAGACAGCGCCCCAACTATGGCTACACCTTC,CASRQRPNYGYTF
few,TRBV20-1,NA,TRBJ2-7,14,TGCAGTGCGTATTCTGGACTGGGAGATTACGAGCAGTACTTC,CSAYSGLGDYEQYF
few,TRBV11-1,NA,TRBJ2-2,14,TGTGCCAGTTCCCCGGACAGGAACACCGGGGAGCTGTTTTTT,CASSPDRNTGELFF
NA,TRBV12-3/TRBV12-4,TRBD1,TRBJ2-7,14,TGTGCCAGCAGTCTGAGACAGGGGGCAAGTCAGCAGTACTTC,CASSLRQGASQQYF
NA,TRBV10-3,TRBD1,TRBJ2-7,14,TGTGCCATTTACTCCGGGACAGGATCCTACGAGCAGTACTTC,CAIYSGTGSYEQYF
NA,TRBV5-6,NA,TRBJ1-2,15,TGTGCCAGCGGTAGGCAGGAACTACTTAGCTATGGCTACACCTTC,CASGRQELLSYGYTF
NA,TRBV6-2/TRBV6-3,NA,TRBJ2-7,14,TGTGCCAGCAGCCCGCTGGGCCCTTCCTACGAGCAGTACTTC,CASSPLGPSYEQYF
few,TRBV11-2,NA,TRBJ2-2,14,TGTGCCACCCGGTGGCTACCAAACACCGGGGAGCTGTTTTTT,CATRWLPNTGELFF
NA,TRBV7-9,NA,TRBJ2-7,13,TGTGCCAGCAGCTCTGCCGACAGGTACGAGCAGTACTTC,CASSSADRYEQYF
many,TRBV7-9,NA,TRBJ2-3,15,TGTGCCAGCAGCTTCGTAAAGAGAGGCACAGATACGCAGTATTTT,CASSFVKRGTDTQYF
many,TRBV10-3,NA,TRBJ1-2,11,TGTGCCGCCAGGTCTGATGATGGCTACACCTTC,CAARSDDGYTF
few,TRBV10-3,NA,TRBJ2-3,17,TGTGCCATCAGTGAGTCGACGGAGGGTCGGAGCACAGATACGCAGTATTTT,CAISESTEGRSTDTQYF